Each of the 22 T cell receptor beta chains below was sequenced from the same sample in a study of T cells in women clearing cervical HPV infection. Clones were read by immunoSEQ multiplex PCR, and TCRdb kept only the in-frame ones, dropping some. Here the sample table reports tens of thousands of clones. Sequenced material: blood buffy coat. Receptors were obtained from a woman aged 18 to 75 with a cervical HPV16 infection that either progressed to CIN3+ or cleared (not recorded which).

Concerning this clone itself: The sequence runs out 3 residues before the end of the CDR3; the remainder is reconstructed from the germline J gene. The chain has TRBV2 and TRBJ1-1; 7 bases are shared with TRBD1. The V gene end was trimmed by 3 bases and the J gene end by 6 bases; junction bases not matched to a gene: 1. CDR3 length: 12 residues. CDR1 and CDR2 from the germline V gene are SNHLY and FYNNEI. CDR3: CASSDDRAEAFF. Incomplete CDR3 DNA: TGTGCCAGCAGTGACGACAGGGCTGAA.

Comments on this clone: Read sequence stops 3 residues before the CDR3 end, and the germline J gene provides the missing end. The V call is TRBV7-2, the J call TRBJ1-2; D gene ambiguous. Between the trimmed V and J ends, which lost 6 bases and 7 bases, there was a span of 15 bases. Germline CDR1 is SGHTA and CDR2 is FQGNSA. This CDR3 comprises 13 residues. CDR3 loop: CASSVAGSGGYTF. Partial CDR3 DNA: TGTGCCAGCAGTGTTGCGGGGTCCGGTGGC.

As for this clone: The CDR3 extends 3 residues past the end of the read, so its final part is completed from the germline J gene. J is TRBJ2-3 and V is TRBV19, with 8 bases fitting TRBD1. V trimming: 4 bases; J trimming: 5 bases; junction bases outside the gene matches: 8. The CDR3 contains 15 residues. Germline V CDR1 and CDR2: LNHDA, SQIVND (reference sequence). The DNA read from the CDR3 is TGTGCCAGTAGTACCCTCTGGACAGGGTTAGATACG. Protein product: CASSTLWTGLDT. From start to end, the CDR3 is CASSTLWTGLDTQYF.

Concerning this clone: With the read ending 3 residues before the CDR3 end, the germline J gene is used to fill in that end. J is TRBJ2-1 and V is TRBV5-4; D is uncertain. The CDR3 runs 14 residues. CDR1 and CDR2 (germline): SGHNT, YYREEE (reference sequence). Trimming took off 4 bases at V and 8 bases at J, with 16 bases between the two ends. The CDR3 is CASSPNGPMDEQFF. The CDR3 DNA, read in part, is TGTGCCAGCAGCCCTAATGGTCCGATGGATGAG.

The sequenced part of the CDR3 DNA is TGTGCCAGCAGCTTGGATGGGGGGTATTCCTACGAC. It encodes CASSLDGGYSYD. The whole CDR3 sequence is CASSLDGGYSYDYTF. The chain couples TRBV5-6 to TRBJ1-2; weak D call: TRBD1 (5 bases). The CDR3 goes on 3 residues after the read ends, and that part is filled in from the germline J gene. The length of the CDR3 is 15 residues. Germline values: CDR1 SGHDT, CDR2 YYEEEE. Looking up the rest from reference TRBV5-6 and TRBJ1-2 gives the full variable domain: DAGVTQSPTHLIKTRGQQVTLRCSPKSGHDTVSWYQQALGQGPQFIFQYYEEEERQRGNFPDRFSGHQFPNYSSELNVNALLLGDSALYLCASSLDGGYSYDYTFGSGTRLTVV.

About this clone: The read falls 3 residues short of the CDR3 end, and the missing part is taken from the germline J gene. The chain recombines TRBV11-3 with TRBJ1-1; D not certain. CDR1 is SGHNT, CDR2 YENEEA, per germline. There are 11 residues in the CDR3. V dropped 8 bases and J dropped 6 bases, with 10 bases sitting between them. Here the CDR3 reads CASGKGPEAFF. The DNA read from the CDR3 is TGTGCCAGCGGCAAAGGGCCTGAA.

The covered CDR3 bases are TGCGCCAGCAGTCAATCGGGGGACAAGGAA. Protein product: CASSQSGDKE. In full, the CDR3 reads CASSQSGDKEAFF. The genes are TRBV23-1 and TRBJ1-1, with D possibly matching TRBD1 (6 bases). The read ends 3 residues before the CDR3 terminus; that terminus is restored from the germline J gene. TRBV23-1 belongs to the ORF category, with a function that is uncertain. CDR3 size: 13 residues.

About this clone itself: The read finishes 3 residues shy of the CDR3 end, and the germline J gene is used to complete it. The rearrangement links TRBV19 to TRBJ1-6; D is uncertain. V gave up 5 bases and J gave up 10 bases, with 15 bases separating them. In germline, CDR1 is LNHDA, CDR2 SQIVND (reference sequence). This CDR3 has 14 amino acids. CDR3 DNA (partial): TGTGCCAGTAGTCCTCAATTCTTGCAGTCACCC. This gives the protein CASSPQFLQSP. The entire CDR3 protein reads CASSPQFLQSPLHF. Full variable domain (rest looked up from reference TRBV19 and TRBJ1-6): DGGITQSPKYLFRKEGQNVTLSCEQNLNHDAMYWYRQDPGQGLRLIYYSQIVNDFQKGDIAEGYSVSREKKESFPLTVTSAQKNPTAFYLCASSPQFLQSPLHFGNGTRLTVT.

As to this clone: Coverage ceases 3 residues before the CDR3 finishes, and the germline J gene fills in the end. This chain connects TRBV20-1 to TRBJ2-3; 8 bases line up with TRBD1. Trimming took 7 bases from V and 2 from J; bases not matched to a gene: 5. The CDR3 is 13 amino acids. Germline CDR1 reads DFQATT; CDR2 reads SNEGSKA (reference sequence). CDR3 amino acids: CSVPDRVTDTQYF. CDR3 DNA (partial): TGCAGTGTTCCGGACAGGGTCACAGATACG.

A note on this clone: Germline and junction disagree at one end, which may indicate a read error. The CDR3 is cut off 3 residues early in the read; its end comes from the germline J gene. The chain is built from TRBV14 and TRBJ2-3, with TRBD1 matching 7 bases. The CDR3 has 14 amino acids. From germline, CDR1 is SGHDN and CDR2 FVKESK. CDR3: CASKGQREAETQYF. The CDR3 DNA, read in part, is TGTGCCAGCAAGGGACAGCGAGAGGCAGAGACG.

In the case of this clone: At one of its ends the junction is not consistent with the germline gene, which may arise from a read error. The observed sequence ends 3 residues before the CDR3 terminus, with the missing tail filled in from the germline J gene. The same CDR3 arises from other DNA sequences in this sample as well. This chain joins TRBV10-3 and TRBJ1-3; tentatively, D is TRBD1 (6 bases). CDR3 length: 16 amino acids. Germline V gene sequence: CDR1 ENHRY, CDR2 SYGVKD. The DNA read from the CDR3 is TGTGCCATCAGAACAGGGATTCTAATTTCTGGAAACACT. Its protein is CAIRTGILISGNT. The full CDR3 sequence reads CAIRTGILISGNTIYF.

Turning to this clone: The CDR3 is cut off 3 residues early in the read; its end comes from the germline J gene. The V and J genes are TRBV19 and TRBJ2-2; possible D gene TRBD2, 5 bases. The CDR3 contains 15 residues. Looked up from germline, CDR1 is LNHDA and CDR2 is SQIVND (reference sequence). V lost 3 bases and J lost 6, with 14 bases in between. The covered CDR3 bases are TGTGCCAGTAGTATCATCAGCGGATCCGCCGGGGAG. Its protein product is CASSIISGSAGE. The whole CDR3 region reads CASSIISGSAGELFF. The full variable domain, rest sourced from reference TRBV19 and TRBJ2-2, is DGGITQSPKYLFRKEGQNVTLSCEQNLNHDAMYWYRQDPGQGLRLIYYSQIVNDFQKGDIAEGYSVSREKKESFPLTVTSAQKNPTAFYLCASSIISGSAGELFFGEGSRLTVL.

On this clone itself: The CDR3 end is not reached by the read, which stops 3 residues before it; the germline J gene fills it in. The chain couples TRBV18 to TRBJ1-2; a weak D match, TRBD1 (5 bases). Germline lookup yields CDR1 KGHSH and CDR2 LQKENI. The CDR3 totals 18 residues. CDR3 loop: CASSQQWTSGGVLYDYTF. Partial CDR3 DNA: TGTGCCAGCTCACAACAATGGACTAGCGGGGGGGTTCTCTACGAC.

As for this clone: From the germline J gene comes the end of the CDR3, since the read stops 3 residues before it. The chain links TRBV19 to TRBJ1-4, with D unclear. V was clipped by 5 bases and J by 0 bases, with 10 bases between them. CDR1 and CDR2 (germline): LNHDA, SQIVND (reference sequence). The CDR3 has 15 amino acids. The CDR3 spells CASSAHTSTNEKLFF. CDR3 DNA, as far as it was read: TGTGCCAGTAGTGCTCACACCTCAACTAATGAAAAA. The full variable domain, with the rest looked up from reference TRBV19 and TRBJ1-4, is DGGITQSPKYLFRKEGQNVTLSCEQNLNHDAMYWYRQDPGQGLRLIYYSQIVNDFQKGDIAEGYSVSREKKESFPLTVTSAQKNPTAFYLCASSAHTSTNEKLFFGSGTQLSVL.

This clone is labeled medium-sized based on frequency. Read coverage stops 3 residues before the CDR3 terminus; the germline J gene supplies the remainder. V gene TRBV6-2 or TRBV6-3 combines with J gene TRBJ2-7; D unclear. The CDR3 extends over 11 amino acids. The V end was cut by 4 bases, the J end by 3 bases, with 4 bases between. In germline, CDR1 is MNHEY, CDR2 SVGEGT. CDR3 DNA (partial): TGTGCCAGCAGTTTTAACTACGAG. This translates into CASSFNYE. The entire CDR3 is CASSFNYEQYF.

Of note for this clone: The CDR3 end is not reached by the read, which stops 3 residues before it; the germline J gene fills it in. This rearrangement joins TRBV29-1 to TRBJ2-1; 9 bases align to TRBD2. The CDR3 has 13 residues. V lost 7 bases and J lost 4; bases outside the gene matches: 5. CDR1 is SQVTM, CDR2 ANQGSEA, per germline. CDR3 region: CSARGGIYNEQFF. The CDR3 DNA, read in part, is TGCAGCGCGCGGGGGGGAATTTACAATGAG.

Concerning this clone: The read stops 3 residues short of the end of the CDR3; the missing end is completed from the germline J gene. J is TRBJ2-7 and V is TRBV2; 7 nucleotides agree with TRBD1. J lost 2 bases, V lost 6 bases, and 7 bases had no gene match. From germline, CDR1 is SNHLY and CDR2 FYNNEI. The CDR3 contains 14 residues. The covered CDR3 bases are TGTGCCAGCAGAAAGACAGGGTTGCCCTACGAG. It translates to CASRKTGLPYE. The full CDR3 is CASRKTGLPYEQYF.

Concerning this clone itself: Sequencing ends 3 residues short of the CDR3 end; the germline J gene provides the rest. The chain has TRBV7-6 and TRBJ2-7; D is unresolved. The CDR3 is 16 amino acids. V lost 0 bases and J lost 4, with 16 bases in between. The germline CDR1 and CDR2 sequences are SGHVS and FNYEAQ. The sequenced part of the CDR3 DNA is TGTGCCAGCAGCTTAGCGATGGCCCCCCCCCTTTACGAG. This translates into CASSLAMAPPLYE. From start to end, the CDR3 is CASSLAMAPPLYEQYF.

Of note for this clone: The read gets to within 3 residues of the CDR3 end, and the germline J gene fills in the rest. The chain is built from TRBV5-1 and TRBJ2-1, with 7 nucleotides matching TRBD1. The germline CDR1 and CDR2 sequences are SGHRS and YFSETQ. Germline trimming cut 2 bases from V and 4 bases from J; bases unmatched to any gene: 9. CDR3 length: 16 residues. This chain's CDR3 is CASSLDPGTAYNEQFF. The part of the CDR3 DNA that was read is TGCGCCAGCAGCTTAGATCCCGGGACAGCGTACAATGAG.

Of note for this clone: Read coverage stops 3 residues before the CDR3 terminus; the germline J gene supplies the remainder. The chain uses TRBV4-1 and TRBJ2-5; D possibly corresponds to TRBD2 (5 bases). Trimming took 0 bases from V and 0 from J, leaving 8 bases between them. This CDR3 region has 15 residues. Per germline, CDR1 MGHRA and CDR2 YSYEKL. The CDR3 sequence is CASSQDGRDQETQYF. The sequenced CDR3 bases are TGCGCCAGCAGCCAAGATGGGCGGGACCAAGAGACC.

As regards this clone: Read data end 3 residues before the CDR3 end; the end is taken from the germline J gene. The chain couples TRBV2 to TRBJ1-5; D might be TRBD1 (5 bases). V was pared by 6 bases and J by 5 bases, with 11 bases between. In germline, CDR1 is SNHLY, CDR2 FYNNEI. The CDR3 is 13 amino acids. CDR3 in amino acids: CASSRDLYQPQHF. CDR3 DNA, as far as it was read: TGTGCCAGCAGCCGGGACTTATATCAGCCC.

Points on this clone: The CDR3 goes on 3 residues after the read ends, and that part is filled in from the germline J gene. The chain couples TRBV7-6 to TRBJ2-6, with TRBD1 matching over 9 bases. V lost 4 bases and J lost 2; bases outside the gene matches: 6. In germline, CDR1 is SGHVS, CDR2 FNYEAQ. This CDR3 spans 17 amino acids. The DNA read from the CDR3 is TGTGCCAGCAGCTCGCCCCGACAGGGGGCTGGGGCCAACGTC. Encoded protein: CASSSPRQGAGANV. The entire CDR3 is CASSSPRQGAGANVLTF.